The present T cell receptor beta chain was sequenced within a study of patients and donors after allogeneic stem cell transplantation. TCRdb re-called the RT-PCR reads through MiXCR, storing one row per CDR3 protein. The sample consists of 150,000 to 200,000 distinct CDR3 sequences, about 24% of them appearing once. Germline CDR1 DFQATT, CDR2 SNEGSKA (reference sequence). V dropped 2 bases and J dropped 3; count of bases not matched to a gene: 9. CDR3 length: 17 amino acids. The TCR originated in a human donor who was either an allogeneic HSCT recipient or a stem cell or donor lymphocyte infusion donor (not recorded which). It is not recorded whose cells these are; they may come from a transplant donor. The genes are TRBV20-1 and TRBJ2-1, with 11 positions matching TRBD1. Sequencing input: blood, either unsorted or a sorted T cell fraction (not recorded which). The CDR3 is CSARPGTGGSGYNEQFF. The CDR3 region has the DNA TGCAGTGCTAGACCCGGGACAGGGGGATCAGGCTACAATGAGCAGTTCTTC.